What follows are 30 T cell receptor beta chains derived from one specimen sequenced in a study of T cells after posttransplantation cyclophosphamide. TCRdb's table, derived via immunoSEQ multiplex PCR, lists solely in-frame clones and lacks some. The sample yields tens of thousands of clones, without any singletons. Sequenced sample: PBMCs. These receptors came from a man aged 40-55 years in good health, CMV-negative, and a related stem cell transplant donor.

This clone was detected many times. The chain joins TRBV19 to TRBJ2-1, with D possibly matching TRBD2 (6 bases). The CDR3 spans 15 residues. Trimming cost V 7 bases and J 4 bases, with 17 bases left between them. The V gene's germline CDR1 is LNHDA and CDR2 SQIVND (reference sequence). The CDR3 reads CASKIMGAGYNEQFF. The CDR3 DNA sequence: TGTGCCAGTAAAATAATGGGAGCGGGTTACAATGAGCAGTTCTTC.

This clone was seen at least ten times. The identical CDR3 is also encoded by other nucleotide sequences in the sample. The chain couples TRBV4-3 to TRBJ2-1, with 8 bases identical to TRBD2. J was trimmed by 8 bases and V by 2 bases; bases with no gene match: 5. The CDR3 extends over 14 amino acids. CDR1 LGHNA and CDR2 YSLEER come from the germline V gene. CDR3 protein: CASSQRTSWDEQFF. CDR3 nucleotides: TGCGCCAGCAGCCAACGGACTAGCTGGGATGAGCAGTTCTTC.

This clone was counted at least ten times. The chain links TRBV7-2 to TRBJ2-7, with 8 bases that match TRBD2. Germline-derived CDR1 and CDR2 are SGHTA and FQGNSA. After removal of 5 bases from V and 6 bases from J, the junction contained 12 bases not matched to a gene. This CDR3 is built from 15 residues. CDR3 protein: CASSANGGGRIEQYF. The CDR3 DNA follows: TGTGCCAGCAGCGCGAACGGCGGGGGGCGAATCGAGCAGTACTTC.

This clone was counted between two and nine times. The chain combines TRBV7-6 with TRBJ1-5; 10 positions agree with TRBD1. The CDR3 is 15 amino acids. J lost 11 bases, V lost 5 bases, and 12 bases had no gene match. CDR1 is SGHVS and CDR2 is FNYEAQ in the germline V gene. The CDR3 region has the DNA TGTGCCAGCAGCGAAACGACAGGGGGCTGGCAGTCCCAGCATTTT. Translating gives CASSETTGGWQSQHF. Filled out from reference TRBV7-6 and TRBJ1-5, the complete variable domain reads GAGVSQSPRYKVTKRGQDVALRCDPISGHVSLYWYRQALGQGPEFLTYFNYEAQQDKSGLPNDRFSAERPEGSISTLTIQRTEQRDSAMYRCASSETTGGWQSQHFGDGTRLSIL.

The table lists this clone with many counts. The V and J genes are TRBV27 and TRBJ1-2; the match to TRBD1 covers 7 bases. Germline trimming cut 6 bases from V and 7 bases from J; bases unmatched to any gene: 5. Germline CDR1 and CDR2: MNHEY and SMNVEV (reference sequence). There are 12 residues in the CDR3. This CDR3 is CASSDRDFGYTF. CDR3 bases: TGTGCCAGCAGCGACAGGGATTTTGGCTACACCTTC.

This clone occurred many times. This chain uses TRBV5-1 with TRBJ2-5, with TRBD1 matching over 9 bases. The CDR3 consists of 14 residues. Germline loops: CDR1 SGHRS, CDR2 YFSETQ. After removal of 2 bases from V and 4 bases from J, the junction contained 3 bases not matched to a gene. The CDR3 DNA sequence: TGCGCCAGCAGCTTCGGACAGGGGAGAGAGACCCAGTACTTC. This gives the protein CASSFGQGRETQYF.

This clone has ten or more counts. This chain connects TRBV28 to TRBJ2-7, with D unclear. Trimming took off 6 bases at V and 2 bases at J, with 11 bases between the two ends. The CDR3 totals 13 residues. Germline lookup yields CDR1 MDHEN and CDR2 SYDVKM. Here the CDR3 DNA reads TGTGCCAGCAGACCGGGTCCCACCTACGAGCAGTACTTC. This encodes CASRPGPTYEQYF.

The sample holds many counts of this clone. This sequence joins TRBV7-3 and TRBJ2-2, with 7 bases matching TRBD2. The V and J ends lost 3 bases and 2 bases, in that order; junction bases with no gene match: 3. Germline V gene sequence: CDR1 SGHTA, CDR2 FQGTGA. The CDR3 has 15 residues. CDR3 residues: CASSFSGSNTGELFF. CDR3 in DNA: TGTGCCAGCAGCTTTAGCGGGTCCAACACCGGGGAGCTGTTTTTT.

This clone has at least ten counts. The CDR3 region is CASSSGLNGYTF. CDR3 nucleotides: TGTGCCAGCAGCTCGGGACTCAATGGCTACACCTTC. The chain recombines TRBV7-9 with TRBJ1-2; TRBD1 is a possible D gene (5 bases). Between the trimmed V and J ends, which lost 4 bases and 6 bases, there was a span of 9 bases. Looked up from germline, CDR1 is SEHNR and CDR2 is FQNEAQ (reference sequence). This CDR3 is 12 amino acids long.

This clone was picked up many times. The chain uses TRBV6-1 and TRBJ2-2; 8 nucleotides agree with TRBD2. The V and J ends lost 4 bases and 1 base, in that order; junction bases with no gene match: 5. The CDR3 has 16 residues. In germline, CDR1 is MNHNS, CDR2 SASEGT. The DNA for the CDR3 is TGTGCCAGCAGTGGAAGACTAGCGAAGAACACCGGGGAGCTGTTTTTT. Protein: CASSGRLAKNTGELFF.

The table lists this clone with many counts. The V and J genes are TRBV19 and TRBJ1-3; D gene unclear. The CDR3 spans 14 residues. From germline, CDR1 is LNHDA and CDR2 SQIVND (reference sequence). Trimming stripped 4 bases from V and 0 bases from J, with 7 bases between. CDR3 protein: CASSTGASGNTIYF. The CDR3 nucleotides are TGTGCCAGTAGTACAGGCGCCTCTGGAAACACCATATATTTT.

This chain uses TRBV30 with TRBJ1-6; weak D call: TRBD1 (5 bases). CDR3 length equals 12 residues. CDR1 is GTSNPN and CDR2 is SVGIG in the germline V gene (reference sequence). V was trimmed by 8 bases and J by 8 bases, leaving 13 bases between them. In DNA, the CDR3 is TGTGCCAGTCAGGGTGGGGATTCACCCCTCCACTTT. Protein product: CASQGGDSPLHF.

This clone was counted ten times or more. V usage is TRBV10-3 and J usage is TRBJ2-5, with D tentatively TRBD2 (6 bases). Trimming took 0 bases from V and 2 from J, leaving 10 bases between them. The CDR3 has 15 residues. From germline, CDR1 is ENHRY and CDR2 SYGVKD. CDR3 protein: CAISESVAAQETQYF. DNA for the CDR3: TGTGCCATCAGTGAGTCTGTAGCGGCGCAAGAGACCCAGTACTTC.

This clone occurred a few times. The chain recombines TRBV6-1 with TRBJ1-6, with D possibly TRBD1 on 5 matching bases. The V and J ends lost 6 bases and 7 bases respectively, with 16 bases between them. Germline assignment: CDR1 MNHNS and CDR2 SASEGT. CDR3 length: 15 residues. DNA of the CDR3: TGTGCCAGCAGCCTCGAGGACGGGGGAAATTCACCCCTCCACTTT. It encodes CASSLEDGGNSPLHF.

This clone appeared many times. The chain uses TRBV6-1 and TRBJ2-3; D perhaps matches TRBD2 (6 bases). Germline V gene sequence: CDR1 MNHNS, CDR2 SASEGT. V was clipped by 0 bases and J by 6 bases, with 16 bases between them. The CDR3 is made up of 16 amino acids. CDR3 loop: CASSEAVFGSGDTQYF. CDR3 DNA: TGTGCCAGCAGTGAAGCGGTATTCGGGAGTGGGGATACGCAGTATTTT.

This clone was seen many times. For the CDR3, the DNA is TGTGCCAGCAGCTACGACAGGGAGCGCGGCTACACCTTC. Translated, it gives CASSYDRERGYTF. The chain combines TRBV28 with TRBJ1-2, with 7 nucleotides matching TRBD1. This CDR3 is 13 amino acids long. CDR1 and CDR2 (germline): MDHEN, SYDVKM. V lost 6 bases and J lost 8; bases outside the gene matches: 9.

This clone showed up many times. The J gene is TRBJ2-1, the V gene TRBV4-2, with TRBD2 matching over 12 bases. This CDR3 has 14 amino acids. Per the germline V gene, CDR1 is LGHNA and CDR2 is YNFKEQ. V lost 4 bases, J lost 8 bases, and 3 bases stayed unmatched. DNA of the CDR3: TGTGCCAGCAGCCCCCGACTAGCGGGAGATGAGCAGTTCTTC. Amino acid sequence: CASSPRLAGDEQFF.

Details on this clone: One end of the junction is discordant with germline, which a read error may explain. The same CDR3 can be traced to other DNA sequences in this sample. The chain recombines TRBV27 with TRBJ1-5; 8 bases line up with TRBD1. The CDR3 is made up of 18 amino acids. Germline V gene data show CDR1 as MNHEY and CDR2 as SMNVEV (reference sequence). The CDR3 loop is CASSSRTGWGRSNQPQHF. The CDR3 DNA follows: TGTGCCAGCAGTTCCCGGACAGGGTGGGGGAGGAGCAACCAGCCCCAGCATTTT.

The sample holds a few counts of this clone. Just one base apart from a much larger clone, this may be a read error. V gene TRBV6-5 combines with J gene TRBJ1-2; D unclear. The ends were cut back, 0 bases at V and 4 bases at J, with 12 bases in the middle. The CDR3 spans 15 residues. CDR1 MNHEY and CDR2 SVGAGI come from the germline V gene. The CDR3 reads CASSYSLTASYGYTF. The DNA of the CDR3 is TGTGCCAGCAGTTACTCCCTTACGGCTAGCTATGGCTACACCTTC.

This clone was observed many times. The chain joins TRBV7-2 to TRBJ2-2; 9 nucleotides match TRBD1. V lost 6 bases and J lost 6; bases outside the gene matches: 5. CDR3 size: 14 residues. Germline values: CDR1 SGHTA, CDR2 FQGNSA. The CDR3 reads CASRPGQGPGELFF. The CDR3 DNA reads TGTGCCAGCAGACCGGGACAGGGCCCCGGGGAGCTGTTTTTT. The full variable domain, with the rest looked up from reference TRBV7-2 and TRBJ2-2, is GAGVSQSPSNKVTEKGKDVELRCDPISGHTALYWYRQSLGQGLEFLIYFQGNSAPDKSGLPSDRFSAERTGGSVSTLTIQRTQQEDSAVYLCASRPGQGPGELFFGEGSRLTVL.

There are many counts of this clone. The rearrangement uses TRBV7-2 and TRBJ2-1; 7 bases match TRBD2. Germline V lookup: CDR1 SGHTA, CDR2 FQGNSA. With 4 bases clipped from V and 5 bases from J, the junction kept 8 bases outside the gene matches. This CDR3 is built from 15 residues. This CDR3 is CASSSQAGPNNEQFF. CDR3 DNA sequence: TGTGCCAGCAGCTCCCAAGCGGGACCTAACAATGAGCAGTTCTTC.

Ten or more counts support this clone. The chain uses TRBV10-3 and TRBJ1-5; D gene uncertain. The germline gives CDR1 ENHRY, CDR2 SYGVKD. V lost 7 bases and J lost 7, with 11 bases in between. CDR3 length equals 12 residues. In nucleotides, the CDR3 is TGTGCCATCATTCCTTCGGAGCAGCCCCAGCATTTT. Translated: CAIIPSEQPQHF.

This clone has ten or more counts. CDR3 protein: CATSGRGDSNQPQHF. The CDR3, as DNA: TGTGCCACCAGCGGCCGCGGGGATAGCAATCAGCCCCAGCATTTT. The chain couples TRBV15 to TRBJ1-5; D gene uncertain. The CDR3 sequence is 15 residues long. V was cut by 5 bases and J by 0 bases, with 11 bases left in between. CDR1 LNHNV and CDR2 YYDKDF come from the germline V gene (reference sequence).

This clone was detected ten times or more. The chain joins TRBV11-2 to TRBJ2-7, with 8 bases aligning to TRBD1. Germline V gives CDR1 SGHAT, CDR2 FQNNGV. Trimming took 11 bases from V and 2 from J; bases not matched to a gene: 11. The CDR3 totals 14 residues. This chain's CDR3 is CAGSEGTGTYEQYF. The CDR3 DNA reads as TGTGCCGGCTCGGAGGGGACAGGAACCTACGAGCAGTACTTC.

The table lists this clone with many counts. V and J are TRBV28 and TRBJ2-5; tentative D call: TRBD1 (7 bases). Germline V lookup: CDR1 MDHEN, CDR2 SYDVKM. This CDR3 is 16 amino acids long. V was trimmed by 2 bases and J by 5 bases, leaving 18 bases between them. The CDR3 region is CASSLILAGGMETQYF. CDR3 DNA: TGTGCCAGCAGTTTAATTCTCGCAGGGGGGATGGAGACCCAGTACTTC.

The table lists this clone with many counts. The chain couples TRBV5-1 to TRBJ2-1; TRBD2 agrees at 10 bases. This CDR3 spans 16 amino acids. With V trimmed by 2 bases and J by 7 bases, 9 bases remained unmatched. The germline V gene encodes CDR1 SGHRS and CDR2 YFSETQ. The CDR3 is CASSLIPAGGRNEQFF. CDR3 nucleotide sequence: TGCGCCAGCAGCTTAATCCCAGCGGGAGGGAGGAATGAGCAGTTCTTC.

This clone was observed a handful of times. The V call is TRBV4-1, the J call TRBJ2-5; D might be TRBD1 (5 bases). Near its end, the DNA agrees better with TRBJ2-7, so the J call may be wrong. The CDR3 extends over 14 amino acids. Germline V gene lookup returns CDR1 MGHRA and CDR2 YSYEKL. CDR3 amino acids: CASSPSDTLYEQYF. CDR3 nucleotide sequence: TGCGCCAGCAGCCCCTCGGACACGCTCTACGAGCAGTACTTC.

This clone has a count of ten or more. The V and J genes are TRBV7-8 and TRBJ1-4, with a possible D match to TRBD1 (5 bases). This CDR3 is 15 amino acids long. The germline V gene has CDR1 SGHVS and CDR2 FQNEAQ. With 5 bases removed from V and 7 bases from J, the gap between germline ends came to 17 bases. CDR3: CASSVLGAVGEKLFF. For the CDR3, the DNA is TGTGCCAGCAGCGTCCTAGGGGCAGTAGGTGAAAAACTGTTTTTT.

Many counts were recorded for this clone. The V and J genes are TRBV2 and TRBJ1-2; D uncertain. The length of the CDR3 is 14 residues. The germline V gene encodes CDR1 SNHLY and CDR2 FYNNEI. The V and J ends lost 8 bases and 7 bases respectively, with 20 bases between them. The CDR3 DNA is TGTGCCAGCTTCCCACGAGACTACCCCCCTGGCTACACCTTC. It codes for CASFPRDYPPGYTF.

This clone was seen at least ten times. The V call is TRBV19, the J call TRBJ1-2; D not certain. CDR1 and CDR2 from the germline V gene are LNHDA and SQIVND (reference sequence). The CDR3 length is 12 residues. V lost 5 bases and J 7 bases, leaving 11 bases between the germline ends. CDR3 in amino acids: CASSVDLGGYTF. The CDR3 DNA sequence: TGTGCCAGTAGTGTCGACTTGGGTGGCTACACCTTC.